This is a list of T cell receptor beta chains from one sample in a study of blood T cell repertoires in COVID-19. The data were produced by immunoSEQ multiplex PCR, yet TCRdb's version contains in-frame clones alone and is incomplete. The sample lists 200,000 to 300,000 clones; roughly 79% were seen once. Sequencing was done on a sample of peripheral blood. The receptors were sampled from a woman at least 80 years old with acute or convalescent COVID-19. Both conserved end residues are part of each CDR3. Each record gives: CDR3 length, V gene, J gene, CDR3 protein.

15	TRBV6-1	TRBJ1-6	CASSEGRVGSSPLHF
13	TRBV12-3/TRBV12-4	TRBJ1-6	CASTGQGTSPLHF
17	TRBV25-1	TRBJ2-1	CASSASRFHSSYNEQFF
12	TRBV5-1	TRBJ1-2	CASSLPGFGYTF
12	TRBV12-3/TRBV12-4	TRBJ1-2	CASSLRELGYTF
14	TRBV29-1	TRBJ2-3	CSVAGGESTDTQYF
15	TRBV19	TRBJ2-7	CASSPSGRGSYEQYF
13	TRBV6-5	TRBJ2-7	CAGSLAGGDEQYF
14	TRBV11-2	TRBJ1-4	CASSLVRGIEKLFF
16	TRBV4-1	TRBJ2-5	CASSRGGNRGHETQYF
12	TRBV4-1	TRBJ1-1	CASSQASTEAFF
15	TRBV6-5	TRBJ1-2	CASSAAGGADYGYTF
13	TRBV11-2	TRBJ1-4	CASSLGGAFRLFF
14	TRBV18	TRBJ2-3	CATARSSSTDTQYF
13	TRBV6-1	TRBJ1-4	CASRPAGGEKLFF
13	TRBV19	TRBJ2-1	CASKSGSMQGQFF
18	TRBV5-1	TRBJ1-6	CASSSTNRGAAGNSPLHF
15	TRBV28	TRBJ2-7	CASNPTQGLTYEQYF
13	TRBV7-2	TRBJ2-7	CASSRQGGDEQYF
14	TRBV5-1	TRBJ1-2	CASSLEGETGGYTF
11	TRBV19	TRBJ2-2	CASSVTGELFF
14	TRBV7-9	TRBJ1-2	CASSSTGTIYGYTF
12	TRBV28	TRBJ1-2	CASSFLQGAPAF
12	TRBV5-1	TRBJ2-1	CASSLTVHEQFF
13	TRBV12-3/TRBV12-4	TRBJ1-5	CASSFRGSQPQHF
15	TRBV18	TRBJ2-1	CASSPSSGGWDEQFF
15	TRBV6-5	TRBJ1-1	CASFTRTGGSTEAFF
15	TRBV7-2	TRBJ2-5	CASSTGGGLQETQYF
14	TRBV5-1	TRBJ1-1	CASSRDSGRTEAFF
19	TRBV18	TRBJ1-5	CASSPRTGRSSASNQPQHF
19	TRBV28	TRBJ1-5	CASSYVPGSSARGNQPQHF
15	TRBV5-4	TRBJ2-1	CASSLGREGPNEQFF
17	TRBV6-1	TRBJ2-7	CASSARLGQEINYEQYF
18	TRBV4-2	TRBJ2-6	CASSQVGTVGSGANVLTF
15	TRBV3-1/TRBV3-2	TRBJ2-1	CASSQDARGTVEQFF
15	TRBV6-5	TRBJ2-3	CASSYRPGGQDTQYF
16	TRBV2	TRBJ1-2	CASSTGTVLSNYGYTF
13	TRBV19	TRBJ1-1	CASSFAGVTEAFF
13	TRBV6-5	TRBJ2-2	CASSPRRTGELFF
14	TRBV15	TRBJ1-2	CATSRDTGSYGYTF
14	TRBV29-1	TRBJ2-7	CSARKGSGVNEQYF
13	TRBV12-3/TRBV12-4	TRBJ2-2	CASRTPGTGELFF
16	TRBV9	TRBJ2-6	CASSTRTGYGANVLTF
16	TRBV10-3	TRBJ2-3	CAISSGTSGGTDTQYF
12	TRBV27	TRBJ2-2	CASSFRAGELFF
12	TRBV12-3/TRBV12-4	TRBJ2-5	CASSFKEETQYF
13	TRBV29-1	TRBJ2-7	CSVVAGGPYEQYF
16	TRBV28	TRBJ2-1	CASSKLAPSSYNEQFF
14	TRBV4-1	TRBJ1-1	CASSTTSEGSEAFF
12	TRBV30	TRBJ1-5	CAWNGGREPQHF
18	TRBV5-6	TRBJ2-6	CASSLGTGGETGANVLTF
14	TRBV29-1	TRBJ2-3	CSYRSAGSADTQYF
19	TRBV23-1	TRBJ1-3	CASSQSVGQGEGAGNTIYF
14	TRBV7-2	TRBJ1-5	CASSLEGGNQPQHF
17	TRBV5-1	TRBJ2-2	CASSLTTGTGYTGELFF
15	TRBV9	TRBJ2-7	CASSETGTGSDEQYF
13	TRBV30	TRBJ1-1	CAWIDSMNTEAFF
14	TRBV6-5	TRBJ2-5	CASSYYREGETQYF
16	TRBV5-4	TRBJ2-2	CASSFALAGSPGELFF
13	TRBV5-6	TRBJ1-1	CASSLDRDTEAFF